This T cell receptor beta chain is from a study of shared clonotypes between healthy human individuals. Deep-level running was used for the assay. Genomic DNA of every subset was divided equally among multiple immunoSEQ plates. Some clones are missing from TCRdb's copy, which holds only in-frame ones; the method was immunoSEQ multiplex PCR. The data show roughly 760,000 clones, less than 85% seen once. The V and J ends lost 5 bases and 4 bases respectively, with 20 bases between them. This CDR3 has 17 amino acids. The germline CDR1 and CDR2 sequences are KGHSH and LQKENI. This receptor was obtained from a woman aged 25-40 years in good health. The sequenced material came from memory CD4+ T cells sorted from blood. As to subset: CD45RA-negative fraction. This sequence joins TRBV18 and TRBJ2-2; tentatively, D is TRBD1 (6 bases). In nucleotides, the CDR3 is TGTGCCAGCTCAACGGGGACCAGGGGAATGGGCACCGGGGAGCTGTTTTTT. This codes for CASSTGTRGMGTGELFF. Full variable domain (remainder filled in from reference TRBV18 and TRBJ2-2): NAGVMQNPRHLVRRRGQEARLRCSPMKGHSHVYWYRQLPEEGLKFMVYLQKENIIDESGMPKERFSAEFPKEGPSILRIQQVVRGDSAAYFCASSTGTRGMGTGELFFGEGSRLTVL.